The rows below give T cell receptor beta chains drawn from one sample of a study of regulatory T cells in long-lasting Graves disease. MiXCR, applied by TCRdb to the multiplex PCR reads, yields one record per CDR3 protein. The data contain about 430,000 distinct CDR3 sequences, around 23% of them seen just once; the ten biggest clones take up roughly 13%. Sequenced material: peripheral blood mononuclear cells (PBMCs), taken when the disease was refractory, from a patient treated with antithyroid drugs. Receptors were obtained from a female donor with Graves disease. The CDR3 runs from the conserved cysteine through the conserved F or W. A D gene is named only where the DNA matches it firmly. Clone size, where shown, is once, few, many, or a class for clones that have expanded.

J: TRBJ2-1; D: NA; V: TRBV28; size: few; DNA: TGTGCCAGCAGTTTCGAGGGCTATGAGCAGTTCTTC; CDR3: CASSFEGYEQFF
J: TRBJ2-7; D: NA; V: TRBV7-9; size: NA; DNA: TGTGCCAGCACCCTACTCACCCCCGAGCAGTACTTC; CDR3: CASTLLTPEQYF
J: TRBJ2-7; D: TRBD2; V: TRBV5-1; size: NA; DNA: TGCGCCAGCACTGGACTAGCCACCTACGAGCAGTACTTC; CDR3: CASTGLATYEQYF
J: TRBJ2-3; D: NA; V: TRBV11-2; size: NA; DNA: TGTGCCAGCAGCTTAGAATTGGGTCCAGATACGCAGTATTTT; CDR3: CASSLELGPDTQYF
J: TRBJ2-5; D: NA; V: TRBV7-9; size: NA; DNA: TGTGCCAGCAGCAAGGATCAAAGTGGGGAGACCCAGTACTTC; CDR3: CASSKDQSGETQYF
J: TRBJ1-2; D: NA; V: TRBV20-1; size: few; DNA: TGCAGTGCTAGAGATATCGGGTACTCTATGGATGGCTACACCTTC; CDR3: CSARDIGYSMDGYTF
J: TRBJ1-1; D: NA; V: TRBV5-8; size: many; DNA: TGTGCCAGCAGCCATACAGGGAACACTGAAGCTTTCTTT; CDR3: CASSHTGNTEAFF
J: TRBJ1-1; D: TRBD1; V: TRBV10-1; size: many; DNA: TGCGCCAGCAGTGAGAAGGCAATGGGACAGGCTAACACTGAAGCTTTCTTT; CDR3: CASSEKAMGQANTEAFF
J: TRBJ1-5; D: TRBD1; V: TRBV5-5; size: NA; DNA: TGTGCCAGCAGCCCGGACAGGTTCAATCAGCCCCAGCATTTT; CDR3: CASSPDRFNQPQHF
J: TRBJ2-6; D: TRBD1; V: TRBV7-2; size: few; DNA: TGTGCCAGCAGCACAAGGACAGGGATAGTCTCTGGGGCCAACGTCCTGACTTTC; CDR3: CASSTRTGIVSGANVLTF
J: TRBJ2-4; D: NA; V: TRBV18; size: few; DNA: TGTGCCAGCTCACGTACTGGGGACTCTGCCAAAAACATTCAGTACTTC; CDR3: CASSRTGDSAKNIQYF
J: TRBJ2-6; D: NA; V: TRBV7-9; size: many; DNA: TGTGCCAGCAGCGCTATCAGGCAGGCCACCTCTGGGGCCAACGTCCTGACTTTC; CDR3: CASSAIRQATSGANVLTF
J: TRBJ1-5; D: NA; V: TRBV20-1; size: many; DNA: TGCAGCGTGAGAGGGGCGAGCAATCAGCCCCAGCATTTT; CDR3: CSVRGASNQPQHF
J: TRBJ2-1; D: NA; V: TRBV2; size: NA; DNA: TGTGCCATCAGGGGAGGGGCCTACAATGAGCAGTTCTTC; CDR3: CAIRGGAYNEQFF
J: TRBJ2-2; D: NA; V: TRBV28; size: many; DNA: TGTGCCAGCAGCCGAGACGAATTCGGCACCGGGGAGCTGTTTTTT; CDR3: CASSRDEFGTGELFF
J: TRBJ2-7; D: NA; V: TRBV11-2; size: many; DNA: TGTGCCAGCAGTTACGGGTTGAACTACGAGCAGTACTTC; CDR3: CASSYGLNYEQYF
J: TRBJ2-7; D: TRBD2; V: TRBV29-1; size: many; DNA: TGCAGCGTTTCCGGGAGCGGGAGGGCCAGCGAGCAGTACTTC; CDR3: CSVSGSGRASEQYF
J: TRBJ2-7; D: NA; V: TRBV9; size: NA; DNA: TGTGCCAGCAGCCCTGCCCTATCTGAGGAGCAGTACTTC; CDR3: CASSPALSEEQYF
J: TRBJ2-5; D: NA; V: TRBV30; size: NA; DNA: TGTGCCTGGAGTAACGGGGGTCCAGAGACCCAGTACTTC; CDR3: CAWSNGGPETQYF
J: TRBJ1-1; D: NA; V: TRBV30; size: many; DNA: TGTGCCTGGACGGGGACGGCGGGAACTGAAGCTTTCTTT; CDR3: CAWTGTAGTEAFF
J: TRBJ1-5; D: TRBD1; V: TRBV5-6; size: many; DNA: TGTGCCAGCAGCGAGGGACAGAGCAATCAGCCCCAGCATTTT; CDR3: CASSEGQSNQPQHF
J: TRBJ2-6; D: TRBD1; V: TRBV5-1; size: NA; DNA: TGCGCCAGCAGCTCCCAGGGGGATCCTCGCTCTGGGGCCAACGTCCTGACTTTC; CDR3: CASSSQGDPRSGANVLTF
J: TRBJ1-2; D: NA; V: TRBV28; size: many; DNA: TGTGCCAGCAGTTTAAGGACAGCGGTGGGTGGCTACACCTTC; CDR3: CASSLRTAVGGYTF
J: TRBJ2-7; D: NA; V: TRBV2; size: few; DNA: TGTGCCAGCTCGAGGGACGAGGGACCATCCTACGAGCAGTACTTC; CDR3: CASSRDEGPSYEQYF
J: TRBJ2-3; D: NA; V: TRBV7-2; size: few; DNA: TGTGCCAGCAGCGTACAGGGTTACGCCTCAACGCAGTATTTT; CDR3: CASSVQGYASTQYF
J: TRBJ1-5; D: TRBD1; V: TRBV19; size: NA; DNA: TGTGCCAGTAGCCCTCCGGGACAGCAAAGCAATCAGCCCCAGCATTTT; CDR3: CASSPPGQQSNQPQHF
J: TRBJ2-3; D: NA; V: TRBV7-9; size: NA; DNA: TGTGCCAGCAGCTTAGAAGTCAGGAGTGATCCGCAGTATTTT; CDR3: CASSLEVRSDPQYF
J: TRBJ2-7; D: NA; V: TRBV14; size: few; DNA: TGTGCCAGCAGCCAAGGGCCCCAGGGCGCCTACGAGCAGTACTTC; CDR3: CASSQGPQGAYEQYF
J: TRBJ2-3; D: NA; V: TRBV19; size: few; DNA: TGTGCCAGTAGTAGAACGCCAGATACGCAGTATTTT; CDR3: CASSRTPDTQYF
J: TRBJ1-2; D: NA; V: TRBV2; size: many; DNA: TGTGCCAGCAGCGAGGGAGGTTATGCTCCTAACTATGGCTACACCTTC; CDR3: CASSEGGYAPNYGYTF
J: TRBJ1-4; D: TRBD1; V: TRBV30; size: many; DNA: TGTGCCGGGGGGGACAGTTCTAATGAAAAACTGTTTTTT; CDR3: CAGGDSSNEKLFF
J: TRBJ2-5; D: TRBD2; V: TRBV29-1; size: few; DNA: TGCAGCGTTGGGGGAGGGGAAGAGACCCAGTACTTC; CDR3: CSVGGGEETQYF
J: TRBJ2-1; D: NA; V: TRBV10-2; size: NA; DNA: TGCGCCAGCAGTGAGTTAGGAAGGGCTAATCATGAGCAGTTCTTC; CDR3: CASSELGRANHEQFF
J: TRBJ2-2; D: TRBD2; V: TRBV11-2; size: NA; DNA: TGTGCCAGCAGCGTAATTGGGTCGGGAGGGCCCGGGGAGCTGTTTTTT; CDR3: CASSVIGSGGPGELFF
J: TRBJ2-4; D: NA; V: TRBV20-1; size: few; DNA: TGCAGTGCCGGCGGAATTACCAAAAACATTCAGTACTTC; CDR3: CSAGGITKNIQYF
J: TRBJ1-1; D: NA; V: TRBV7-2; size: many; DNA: TGTGCCAGCAGCTTAGGTGACAATTGGAACACTGAAGCTTTCTTT; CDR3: CASSLGDNWNTEAFF
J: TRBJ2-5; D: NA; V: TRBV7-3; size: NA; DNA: TGTGCCAGCAGCTCGCTGGGCGGCGGGGAGACCCAGTACTTC; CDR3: CASSSLGGGETQYF
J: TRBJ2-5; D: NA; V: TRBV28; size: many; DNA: TGTGCCAGCAGTTTTGCCCGGGGGACCCAAGAGACCCAGTACTTC; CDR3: CASSFARGTQETQYF
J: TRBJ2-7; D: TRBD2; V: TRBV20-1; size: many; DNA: TGCAGTGCTTTACTAGCGGGAAGCGACGAGCAGTACTTC; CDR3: CSALLAGSDEQYF
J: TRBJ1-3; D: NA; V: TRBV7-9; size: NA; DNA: TGTGCCAGCAGCTTTTACCGGGCGTCTGGAAACACCATATATTTT; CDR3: CASSFYRASGNTIYF
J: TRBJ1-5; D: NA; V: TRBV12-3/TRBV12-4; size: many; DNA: TGTGCCAGCACCTGGGGTGGGAGCAATCAGCCCCAGCATTTT; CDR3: CASTWGGSNQPQHF
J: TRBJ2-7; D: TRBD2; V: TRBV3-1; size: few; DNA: TGTGCCAGCAGCCAGCCGGCTAGCGGGGTCTACGAGCAGTACTTC; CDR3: CASSQPASGVYEQYF
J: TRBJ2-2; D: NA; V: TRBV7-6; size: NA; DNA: TGTGCCTACCCCGGGGAGCTGTTTTTT; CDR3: CAYPGELFF
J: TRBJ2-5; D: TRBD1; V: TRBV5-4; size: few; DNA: TGTGCCAGCAGCCGCCAAAACAGGGGCCAAGAGACCCAGTACTTC; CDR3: CASSRQNRGQETQYF
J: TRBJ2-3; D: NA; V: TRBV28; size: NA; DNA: TGTGCCAGCAGTCAGTTCGGAGGGGGCACAGATACGCAGTATTTT; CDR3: CASSQFGGGTDTQYF
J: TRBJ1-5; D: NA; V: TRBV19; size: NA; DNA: TGTGCCAGTAGTACGGACGGTAGCAATCAGCCCCAGCATTTT; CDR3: CASSTDGSNQPQHF
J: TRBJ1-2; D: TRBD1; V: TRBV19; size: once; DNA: TGTGCCAGTAAAGATCGGACAGGGTCGGACTATGGCTACACCTTC; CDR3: CASKDRTGSDYGYTF
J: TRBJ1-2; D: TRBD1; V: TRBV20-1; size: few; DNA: TGCAGTGCCCAGGGGGCCTCAGGGGGCAACTATGGCTACACCTTC; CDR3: CSAQGASGGNYGYTF
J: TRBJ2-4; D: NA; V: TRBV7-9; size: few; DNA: TGTGCCAGCAGCTTGACCCTCCTCGCCAAAAACATTCAGTACTTC; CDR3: CASSLTLLAKNIQYF
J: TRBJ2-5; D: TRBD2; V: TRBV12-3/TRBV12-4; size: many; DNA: TGTGCCAGCAGTCGGACTAGCGGGAGAGGGGAGACCCAGTACTTC; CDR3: CASSRTSGRGETQYF
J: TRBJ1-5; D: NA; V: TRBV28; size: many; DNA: TGTGCCAGCAGCGAGGGGCTTCAGCCCCAGCATTTT; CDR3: CASSEGLQPQHF
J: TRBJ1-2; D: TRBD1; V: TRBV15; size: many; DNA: TGTGCCACCAGCTCCGGACAGGGGGGATATGGCTACACCTTC; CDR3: CATSSGQGGYGYTF